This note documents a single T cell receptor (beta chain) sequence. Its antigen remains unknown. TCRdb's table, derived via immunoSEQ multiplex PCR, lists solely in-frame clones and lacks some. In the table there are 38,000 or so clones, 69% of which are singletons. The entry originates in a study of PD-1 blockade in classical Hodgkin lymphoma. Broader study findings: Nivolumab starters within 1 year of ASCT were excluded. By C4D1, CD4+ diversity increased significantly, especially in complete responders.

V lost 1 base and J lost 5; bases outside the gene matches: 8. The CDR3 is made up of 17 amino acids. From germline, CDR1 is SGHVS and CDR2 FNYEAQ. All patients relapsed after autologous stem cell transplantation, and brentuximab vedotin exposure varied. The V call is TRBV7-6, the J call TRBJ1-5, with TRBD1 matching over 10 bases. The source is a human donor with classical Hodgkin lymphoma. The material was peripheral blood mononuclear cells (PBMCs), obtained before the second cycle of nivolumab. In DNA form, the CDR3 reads TGTGCCAGCAGCTTAGAGGCCTCCGGGACAGGGGATCAGCCCCAGCATTTT. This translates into CASSLEASGTGDQPQHF.